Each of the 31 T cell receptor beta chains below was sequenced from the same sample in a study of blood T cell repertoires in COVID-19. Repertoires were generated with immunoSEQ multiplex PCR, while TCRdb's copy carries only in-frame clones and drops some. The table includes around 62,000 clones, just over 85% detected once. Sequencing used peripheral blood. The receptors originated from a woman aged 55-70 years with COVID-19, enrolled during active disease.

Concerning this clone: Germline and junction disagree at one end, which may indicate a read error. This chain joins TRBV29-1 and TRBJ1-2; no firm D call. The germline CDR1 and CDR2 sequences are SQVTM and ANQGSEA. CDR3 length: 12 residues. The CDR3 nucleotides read TGCAGCGTTAAAGACGAGGGCTGGGGCTACACCTTC. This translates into CSVKDEGWGYTF.

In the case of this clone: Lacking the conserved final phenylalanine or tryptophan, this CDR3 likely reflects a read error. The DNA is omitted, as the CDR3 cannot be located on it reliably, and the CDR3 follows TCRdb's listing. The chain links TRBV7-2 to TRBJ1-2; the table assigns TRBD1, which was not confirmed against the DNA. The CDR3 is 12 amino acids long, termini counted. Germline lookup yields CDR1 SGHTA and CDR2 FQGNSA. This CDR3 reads CASSSDRLLARL.

DNA for the CDR3: TGTGCCAGCACCAGGGCAGTGGGTAATTACATTCAGTACTTC. Its protein product is CASTRAVGNYIQYF. The chain has TRBV28 and TRBJ2-4; weak D call: TRBD1 (5 bases). Trimming removed 7 bases from V and 8 bases from J, with 18 bases in between. Germline CDR1 MDHEN, CDR2 SYDVKM. This CDR3 comprises 14 residues.

In DNA form, the CDR3 reads TGTGCCAGCAGTGAAGAGCAGGGATGGCCCCAGTACTTC. Translated, it gives CASSEEQGWPQYF. The chain links TRBV6-1 to TRBJ2-5; D is perhaps TRBD1 (5 bases). The CDR3 is 13 residues long. V was clipped by 1 base and J by 9 bases, with 12 bases between them. Germline V gene data show CDR1 as MNHNS and CDR2 as SASEGT.

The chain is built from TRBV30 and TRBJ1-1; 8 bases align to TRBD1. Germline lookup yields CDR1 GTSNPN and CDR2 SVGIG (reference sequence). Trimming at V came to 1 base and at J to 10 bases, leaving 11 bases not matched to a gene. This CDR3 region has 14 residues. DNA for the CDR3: TGTGCCTGGAGTGCACTAACGACAGGGGTTGCAGCTTTCTTT. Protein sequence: CAWSALTTGVAAFF.

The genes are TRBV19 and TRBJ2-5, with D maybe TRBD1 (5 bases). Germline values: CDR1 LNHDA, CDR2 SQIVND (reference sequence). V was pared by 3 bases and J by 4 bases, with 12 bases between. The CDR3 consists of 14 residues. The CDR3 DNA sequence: TGTGCCAGTAGTATGGGTCAGGGATCAGAGACCCAGTACTTC. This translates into CASSMGQGSETQYF. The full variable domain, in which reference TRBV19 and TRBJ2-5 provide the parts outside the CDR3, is DGGITQSPKYLFRKEGQNVTLSCEQNLNHDAMYWYRQDPGQGLRLIYYSQIVNDFQKGDIAEGYSVSREKKESFPLTVTSAQKNPTAFYLCASSMGQGSETQYFGPGTRLLVL.

This chain's CDR3 is CASSLSWGGYEQYF. The CDR3 DNA sequence: TGTGCCAGCAGTTTATCGTGGGGAGGCTACGAGCAGTACTTC. The V call is TRBV27, the J call TRBJ2-7, with D possibly being TRBD2 (6 bases). CDR1 is MNHEY, CDR2 SMNVEV, per germline (reference sequence). The CDR3 runs 14 residues. V shed 0 bases and J shed 3 bases, with 9 bases lying between them.

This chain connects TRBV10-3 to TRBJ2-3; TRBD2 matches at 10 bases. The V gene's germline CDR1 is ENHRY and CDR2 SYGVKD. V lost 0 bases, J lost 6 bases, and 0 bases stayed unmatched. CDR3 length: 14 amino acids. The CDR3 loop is CAISESTSGDTQYF. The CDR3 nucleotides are TGTGCCATCAGTGAGTCGACTAGCGGGGATACGCAGTATTTT.

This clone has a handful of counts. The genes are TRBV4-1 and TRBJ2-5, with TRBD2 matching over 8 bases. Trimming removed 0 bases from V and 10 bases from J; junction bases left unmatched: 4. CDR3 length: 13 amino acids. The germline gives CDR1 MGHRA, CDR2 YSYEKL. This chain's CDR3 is CASSQEGREDQYF. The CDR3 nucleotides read TGCGCCAGCAGCCAAGAAGGGCGGGAGGACCAGTACTTC.

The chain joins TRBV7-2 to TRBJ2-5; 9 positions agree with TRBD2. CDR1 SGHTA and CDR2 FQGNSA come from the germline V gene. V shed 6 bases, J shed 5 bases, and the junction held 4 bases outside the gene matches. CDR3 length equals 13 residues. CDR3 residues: CASRIAGDETQYF. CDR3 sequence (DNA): TGTGCCAGCAGAATAGCGGGAGATGAGACCCAGTACTTC.

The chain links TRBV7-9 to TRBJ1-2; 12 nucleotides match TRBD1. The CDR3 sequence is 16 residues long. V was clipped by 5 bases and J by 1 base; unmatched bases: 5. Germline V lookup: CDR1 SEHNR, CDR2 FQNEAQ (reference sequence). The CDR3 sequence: CASSHGTGGFNYGYTF. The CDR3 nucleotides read TGTGCCAGCAGCCACGGGACAGGGGGCTTTAACTATGGCTACACCTTC.

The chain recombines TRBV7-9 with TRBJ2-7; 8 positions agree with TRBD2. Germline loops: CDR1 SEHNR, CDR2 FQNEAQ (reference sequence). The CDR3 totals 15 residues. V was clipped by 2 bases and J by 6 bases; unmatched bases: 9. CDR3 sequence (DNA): TGTGCCAGCAGCTTAACCGGGGGGGTGGAAGGCGAGCAGTACTTC. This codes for CASSLTGGVEGEQYF.

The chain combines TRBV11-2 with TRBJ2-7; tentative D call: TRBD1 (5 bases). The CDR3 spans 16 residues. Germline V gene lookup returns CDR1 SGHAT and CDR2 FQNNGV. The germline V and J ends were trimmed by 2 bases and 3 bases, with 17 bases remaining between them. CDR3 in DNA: TGTGCCAGCAGCTTAATGGCAGGGCCCGCGATCTACGAGCAGTACTTC. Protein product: CASSLMAGPAIYEQYF.

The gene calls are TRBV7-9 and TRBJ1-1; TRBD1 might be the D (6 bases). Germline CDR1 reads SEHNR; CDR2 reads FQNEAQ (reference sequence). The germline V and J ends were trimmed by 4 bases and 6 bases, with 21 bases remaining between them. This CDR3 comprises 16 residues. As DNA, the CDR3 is TGTGCCAGCAGCTCGCGACCTCGGGACACCAGAGCTGAAGCTTTCTTT. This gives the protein CASSSRPRDTRAEAFF.

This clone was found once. This CDR3 reads CASSHGTGGWERLLNYGYTF. CDR3 bases: TGCGCCAGCAGCCATGGGACAGGGGGCTGGGAACGGCTACTCAACTATGGCTACACCTTC. The rearrangement uses TRBV4-1 and TRBJ1-2, with TRBD1 identical over 12 bases. Germline lookup yields CDR1 MGHRA and CDR2 YSYEKL. V shed 3 bases, J shed 2 bases, and the junction held 16 bases outside the gene matches. CDR3 length: 20 amino acids.

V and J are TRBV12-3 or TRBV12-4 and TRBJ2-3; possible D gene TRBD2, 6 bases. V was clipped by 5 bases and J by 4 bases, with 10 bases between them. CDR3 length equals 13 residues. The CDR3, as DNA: TGTGCCAGCAGTCGGGACTCACCAGATACGCAGTATTTT. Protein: CASSRDSPDTQYF.

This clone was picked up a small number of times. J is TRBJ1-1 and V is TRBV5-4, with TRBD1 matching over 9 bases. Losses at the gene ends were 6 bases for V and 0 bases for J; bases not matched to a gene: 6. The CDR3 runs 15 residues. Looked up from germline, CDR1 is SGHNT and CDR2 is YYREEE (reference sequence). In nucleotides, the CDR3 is TGTGCCAGCAATATGGGACAGGGCATGAACACTGAAGCTTTCTTT. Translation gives CASNMGQGMNTEAFF.

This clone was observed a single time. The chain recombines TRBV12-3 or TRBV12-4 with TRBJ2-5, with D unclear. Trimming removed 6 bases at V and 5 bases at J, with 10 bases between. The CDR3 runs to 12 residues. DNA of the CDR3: TGTGCCAGCAGGTGGGCCCGTGAGACCCAGTACTTC. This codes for CASRWARETQYF.

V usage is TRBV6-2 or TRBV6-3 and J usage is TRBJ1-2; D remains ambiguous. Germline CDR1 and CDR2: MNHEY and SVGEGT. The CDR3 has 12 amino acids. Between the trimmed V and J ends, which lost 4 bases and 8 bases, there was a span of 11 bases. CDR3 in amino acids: CASSLPPRGYTF. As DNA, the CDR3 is TGTGCCAGCAGTTTGCCGCCCAGGGGCTACACCTTC.

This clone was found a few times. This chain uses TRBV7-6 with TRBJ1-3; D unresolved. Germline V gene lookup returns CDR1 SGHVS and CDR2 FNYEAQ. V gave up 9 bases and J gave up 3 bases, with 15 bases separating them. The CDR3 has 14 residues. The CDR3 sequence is CARSPGEDGNTIYF. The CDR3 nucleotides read TGTGCCAGATCTCCCGGGGAAGATGGAAACACCATATATTTT. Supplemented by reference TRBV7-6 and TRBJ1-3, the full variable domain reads GAGVSQSPRYKVTKRGQDVALRCDPISGHVSLYWYRQALGQGPEFLTYFNYEAQQDKSGLPNDRFSAERPEGSISTLTIQRTEQRDSAMYRCARSPGEDGNTIYFGEGSWLTVV.

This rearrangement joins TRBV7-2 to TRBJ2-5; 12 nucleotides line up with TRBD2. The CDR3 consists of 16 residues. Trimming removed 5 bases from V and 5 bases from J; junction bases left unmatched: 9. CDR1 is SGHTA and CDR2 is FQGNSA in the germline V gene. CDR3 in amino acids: CASSRSGTSGRETQYF. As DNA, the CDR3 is TGTGCCAGCAGCCGTTCCGGAACTAGCGGGAGGGAGACCCAGTACTTC.

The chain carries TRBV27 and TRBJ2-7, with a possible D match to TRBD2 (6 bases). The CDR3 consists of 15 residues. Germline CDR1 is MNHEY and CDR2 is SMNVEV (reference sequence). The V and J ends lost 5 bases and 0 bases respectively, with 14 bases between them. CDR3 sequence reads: CASSPQAGFSYEQYF. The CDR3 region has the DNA TGTGCCAGCAGTCCCCAAGCGGGTTTCTCCTACGAGCAGTACTTC.

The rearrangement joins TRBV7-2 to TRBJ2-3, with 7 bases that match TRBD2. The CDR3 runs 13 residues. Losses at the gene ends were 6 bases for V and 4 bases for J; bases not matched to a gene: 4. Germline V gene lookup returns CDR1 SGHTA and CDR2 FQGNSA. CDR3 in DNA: TGTGCCAGCAGGCGCGGGGGTGCAGATACGCAGTATTTT. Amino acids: CASRRGGADTQYF.

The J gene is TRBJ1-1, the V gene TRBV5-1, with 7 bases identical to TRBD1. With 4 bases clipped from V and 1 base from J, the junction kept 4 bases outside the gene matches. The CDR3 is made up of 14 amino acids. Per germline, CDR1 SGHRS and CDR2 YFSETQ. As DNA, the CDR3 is TGCGCCAGCAGCGGCGGGACAGAGAACACTGAAGCTTTCTTT. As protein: CASSGGTENTEAFF.

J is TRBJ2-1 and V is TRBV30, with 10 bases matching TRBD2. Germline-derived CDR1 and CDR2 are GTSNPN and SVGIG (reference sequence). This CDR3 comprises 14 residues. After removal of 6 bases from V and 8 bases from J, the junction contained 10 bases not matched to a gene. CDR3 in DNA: TGTGCCTGCGCGCCCGGGACTAGCGTCCATGAGCAGTTCTTC. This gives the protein CACAPGTSVHEQFF.

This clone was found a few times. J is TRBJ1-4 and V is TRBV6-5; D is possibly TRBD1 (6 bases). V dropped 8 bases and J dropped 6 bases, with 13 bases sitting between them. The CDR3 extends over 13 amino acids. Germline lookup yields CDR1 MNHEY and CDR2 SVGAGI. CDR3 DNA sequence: TGTGCCAGCGGAGGGGGAGGGGATGAAAAACTGTTTTTT. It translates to CASGGGGDEKLFF.

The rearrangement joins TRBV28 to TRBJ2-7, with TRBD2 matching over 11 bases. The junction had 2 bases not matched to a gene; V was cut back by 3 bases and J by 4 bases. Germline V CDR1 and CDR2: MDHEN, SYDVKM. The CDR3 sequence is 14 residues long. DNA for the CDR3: TGTGCCAGCAGTTTGGCTAGCGGGAGGTACGAGCAGTACTTC. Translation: CASSLASGRYEQYF.

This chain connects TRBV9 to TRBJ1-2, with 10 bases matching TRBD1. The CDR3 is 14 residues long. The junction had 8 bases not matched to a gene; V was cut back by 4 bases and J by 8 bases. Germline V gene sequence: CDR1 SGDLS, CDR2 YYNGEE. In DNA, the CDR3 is TGTGCCAGCAGCCCTCTTGGGACAGGGGAAGGCTACACCTTC. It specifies CASSPLGTGEGYTF.

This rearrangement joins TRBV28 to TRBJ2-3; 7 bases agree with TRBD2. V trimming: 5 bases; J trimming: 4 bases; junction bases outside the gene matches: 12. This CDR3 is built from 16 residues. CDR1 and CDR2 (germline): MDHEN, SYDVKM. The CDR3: CASSTTWGGMADTQYF. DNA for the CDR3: TGTGCCAGCAGTACGACCTGGGGGGGGATGGCAGATACGCAGTATTTT.

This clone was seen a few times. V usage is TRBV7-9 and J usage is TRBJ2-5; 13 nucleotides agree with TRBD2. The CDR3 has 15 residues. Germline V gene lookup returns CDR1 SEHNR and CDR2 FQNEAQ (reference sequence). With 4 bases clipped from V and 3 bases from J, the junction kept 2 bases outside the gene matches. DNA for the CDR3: TGTGCCAGCAGCTGGACTAGCGGGGGTGAAGAGACCCAGTACTTC. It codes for CASSWTSGGEETQYF.

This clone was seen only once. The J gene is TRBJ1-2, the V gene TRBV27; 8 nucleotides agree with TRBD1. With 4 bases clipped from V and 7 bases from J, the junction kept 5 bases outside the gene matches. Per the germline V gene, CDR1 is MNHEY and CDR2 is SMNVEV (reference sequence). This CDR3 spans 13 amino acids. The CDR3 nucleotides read TGTGCCAGCAGTTCGACGGACAGGGCTGGCTACACCTTC. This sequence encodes CASSSTDRAGYTF.